Shown below are 20 T cell receptor beta chains from a single sample sequenced in a study of cytomegalovirus exposure and HLA in healthy donors (dated by TCRdb to the late 2010s). Library preparation used the immunoSEQ multiplex PCR assay. For the multiplex PCR, a mixture combining 60 forward primers for TCR Vbeta segments and 13 reverse primers for TCR Jbeta segments was used. The table comes from immuneACCESS by way of TCRdb, which keeps in-frame sequences with V and J called. Part of the clones is missing from these tables; in studies checked, under half for an unresolved V gene and the rest for unknown reasons. The sample table records over 50,000 clones; about 63% of these occur just once. Over 15% of the sample rests with the top ten. The sample comprised PBMCs. The receptor source for this set is a middle-aged man in good health and CMV-seropositive.

This rearrangement joins TRBV6-1 to TRBJ2-7, with D possibly matching TRBD1 (5 bases). The CDR3 is 14 residues long. Germline lookup yields CDR1 MNHNS and CDR2 SASEGT. The ends were cut back, 2 bases at V and 3 bases at J, with 11 bases in the middle. As DNA, the CDR3 is TGTGCCAGCAGTGAACTTCGGCAGGGCTACGAGCAGTACTTC. This encodes CASSELRQGYEQYF.

V and J are TRBV5-1 and TRBJ2-1; 8 bases align to TRBD2. This CDR3 has 19 residues. Germline CDR1 reads SGHRS; CDR2 reads YFSETQ. After removal of 0 bases from V and 5 bases from J, the junction contained 16 bases not matched to a gene. The CDR3 region is CASSLGQRERKSQNNEQFF. Here the CDR3 DNA reads TGCGCCAGCAGCTTGGGGCAGCGGGAGAGAAAATCTCAAAACAATGAGCAGTTCTTC.

This clone has a handful of counts. V usage is TRBV4-3 and J usage is TRBJ2-5; D is uncertain. This CDR3 is 15 amino acids long. CDR1 and CDR2 from the germline V gene are LGHNA and YSLEER. The V and J ends lost 4 bases and 4 bases respectively, with 16 bases between them. CDR3 nucleotide sequence: TGCGCCAGCAGCCCGAACCCCCTAGTGGGAGAGACCCAGTACTTC. Translation: CASSPNPLVGETQYF.

V gene TRBV10-3 combines with J gene TRBJ2-7; TRBD2 agrees at 8 bases. Trimming took 3 bases from V and 5 from J; bases not matched to a gene: 12. Germline V gene data show CDR1 as ENHRY and CDR2 as SYGVKD. The CDR3 contains 16 residues. The CDR3 is CAISDWISGRNDEQYF. In DNA, the CDR3 is TGTGCCATCAGTGATTGGATAAGCGGGAGAAACGACGAGCAGTACTTC.

As to this clone: A much larger clone sits a single nucleotide away, making a read error possible. The chain joins TRBV27 to TRBJ1-1; 8 nucleotides align to TRBD1. Per germline, CDR1 MNHEY and CDR2 SMNVEV (reference sequence). The CDR3 covers 14 residues. The V and J ends lost 4 bases and 0 bases, in that order; junction bases with no gene match: 1. CDR3 sequence reads: CASSSTGVNTEAFF. Written as DNA, the CDR3 is TGTGCCAGCAGTTCGACAGGGGTGAACACTGAAGCTTTCTTT.

In its sample, this clone was seen a few times. This chain connects TRBV7-3 to TRBJ2-5; 8 bases are shared with TRBD1. Germline V gene sequence: CDR1 SGHTA, CDR2 FQGTGA. Trimming took 5 bases from V and 4 from J; bases not matched to a gene: 12. The CDR3 has 16 amino acids. The chain's CDR3 is CASSQEGRGRGETQYF. In DNA, the CDR3 is TGTGCCAGCAGCCAAGAGGGCAGGGGGCGCGGAGAGACCCAGTACTTC.

The table lists this clone with a few counts. The chain is built from TRBV6-5 and TRBJ2-3, with TRBD2 matching 8 bases. Losses at the gene ends were 6 bases for V and 4 bases for J; bases not matched to a gene: 9. The CDR3 spans 15 residues. Per germline, CDR1 MNHEY and CDR2 SVGAGI. CDR3: CASSLSGASSDTQYF. The CDR3 nucleotides read TGTGCCAGCAGCCTTAGCGGGGCATCATCAGATACGCAGTATTTT.

This clone was counted between two and nine times. The chain has TRBV7-3 and TRBJ2-7, with D perhaps TRBD2 (6 bases). Trimming removed 1 base at V and 4 bases at J, with 8 bases between. Germline CDR1 reads SGHTA; CDR2 reads FQGTGA. This CDR3 is built from 13 residues. CDR3 residues: CASSLSSGYEQYF. In DNA, the CDR3 is TGTGCCAGCAGCTTAAGTAGCGGATACGAGCAGTACTTC. Looking up the rest from reference TRBV7-3 and TRBJ2-7 gives the full variable domain: GAGVSQTPSNKVTEKGKYVELRCDPISGHTALYWYRQSLGQGPEFLIYFQGTGAADDSGLPNDRFFAVRPEGSVSTLKIQRTERGDSAVYLCASSLSSGYEQYFGPGTRLTVT.

The chain employs TRBV9 and TRBJ1-4, with 8 nucleotides matching TRBD1. This CDR3 has 15 residues. V lost 4 bases, J lost 8 bases, and 10 bases stayed unmatched. The germline CDR1 and CDR2 sequences are SGDLS and YYNGEE. The CDR3 protein is CASSIAGGVLEKLFF. CDR3 in DNA: TGTGCCAGCAGCATTGCAGGGGGCGTGTTGGAAAAACTGTTTTTT.

The genes are TRBV7-2 and TRBJ2-5; D is perhaps TRBD2 (7 bases). The germline V and J ends were trimmed by 1 base and 4 bases, with 16 bases remaining between them. The CDR3 loop spans 16 amino acids. Per the germline V gene, CDR1 is SGHTA and CDR2 is FQGNSA. The CDR3 DNA reads as TGTGCCAGCAGCTTAGTAGGTGGGGGGGCCGGAGAGACCCAGTACTTC. It specifies CASSLVGGGAGETQYF.

This clone was found a few times. The rearrangement joins TRBV14 to TRBJ2-7; TRBD2 might be the D (6 bases). Trimming removed 1 base at V and 2 bases at J, with 9 bases between. Germline CDR1 reads SGHDN; CDR2 reads FVKESK. The CDR3 totals 14 residues. The CDR3 DNA sequence: TGTGCCAGCAGCCAAGTTACTAGCACCTACGAGCAGTACTTC. Its translation: CASSQVTSTYEQYF.

This rearrangement joins TRBV5-1 to TRBJ2-1; TRBD1 matches at 9 bases. V lost 4 bases and J lost 6; bases outside the gene matches: 8. Germline values: CDR1 SGHRS, CDR2 YFSETQ. The CDR3 has 15 residues. The CDR3 loop is CASSPGQGKPNEQFF. As DNA, the CDR3 is TGCGCCAGCAGCCCGGGACAGGGAAAACCCAATGAGCAGTTCTTC.

This chain uses TRBV19 with TRBJ1-4, with no clear D. In germline, CDR1 is LNHDA, CDR2 SQIVND (reference sequence). The ends were cut back, 10 bases at V and 2 bases at J, with 14 bases in the middle. This CDR3 has 14 residues. This CDR3 is CATKWAHTNEKLFF. The DNA of the CDR3 is TGTGCCACCAAATGGGCGCATACTAATGAAAAACTGTTTTTT.

The chain is built from TRBV4-1 and TRBJ2-7; D is possibly TRBD2 (5 bases). This CDR3 has 14 amino acids. The V and J ends lost 3 bases and 5 bases respectively, with 14 bases between them. The germline V gene has CDR1 MGHRA and CDR2 YSYEKL. CDR3 residues: CASSQLLVSDEQYF. CDR3 nucleotides: TGCGCCAGCAGCCAGTTACTAGTTTCGGACGAGCAGTACTTC.

This clone showed up just a few times. Here the CDR3 reads CASSFDRAHEQYF. The CDR3, as DNA: TGTGCCAGCAGCTTCGACAGGGCCCACGAGCAGTACTTC. J is TRBJ2-7 and V is TRBV7-2; 7 bases are shared with TRBD1. CDR3 size: 13 residues. Germline CDR1 and CDR2: SGHTA and FQGNSA. Trimming took 3 bases from V and 5 from J; bases not matched to a gene: 4.

With regard to this clone: The sample contains more than one DNA sequence encoding this CDR3. The V gene is TRBV6-5, the J gene TRBJ1-1; D is perhaps TRBD1 (6 bases). V was trimmed by 6 bases and J by 0 bases, leaving 11 bases between them. The germline CDR1 and CDR2 sequences are MNHEY and SVGAGI. This CDR3 region has 14 residues. CDR3: CASRKQGMNTEAFF. CDR3 sequence (DNA): TGTGCCAGCAGAAAACAGGGTATGAACACTGAAGCTTTCTTT.

The rearrangement links TRBV7-2 to TRBJ2-3; 9 bases map to TRBD2. In germline, CDR1 is SGHTA, CDR2 FQGNSA. This CDR3 is built from 16 residues. Losses at the gene ends were 0 bases for V and 2 bases for J; bases not matched to a gene: 3. CDR3 DNA: TGTGCCAGCAGCTTAGCTAGCGGGGGTGTCACAGATACGCAGTATTTT. Protein sequence: CASSLASGGVTDTQYF.

This clone was recorded once. The V gene is TRBV27, the J gene TRBJ1-1; unclear D gene. CDR3 length: 15 residues. The V gene lost 4 bases and the J gene lost 1 base, with 13 bases spanning the gap. CDR1 MNHEY and CDR2 SMNVEV come from the germline V gene (reference sequence). CDR3 sequence: CASSSPFGPNTEAFF. As DNA, the CDR3 is TGTGCCAGCAGTTCGCCCTTTGGGCCGAACACTGAAGCTTTCTTT.

This clone has a single count. The chain uses TRBV11-2 and TRBJ2-2; 9 bases line up with TRBD1. Per the germline V gene, CDR1 is SGHAT and CDR2 is FQNNGV. Losses at the gene ends were 5 bases for V and 1 base for J; bases not matched to a gene: 2. This CDR3 spans 15 amino acids. CDR3 sequence reads: CASSAGQGNTGELFF. Here the CDR3 DNA reads TGTGCCAGCAGCGCGGGACAGGGGAACACCGGGGAGCTGTTTTTT.

This clone has more than one count but fewer than ten. This chain uses TRBV7-9 with TRBJ1-5; tentatively, D is TRBD1 (5 bases). The V and J ends lost 4 bases and 1 base respectively, with 11 bases between them. Germline CDR1 and CDR2: SEHNR and FQNEAQ (reference sequence). CDR3 size: 15 residues. The CDR3 DNA is TGTGCCAGCAGCTCCGGCGGGGGGAGCAATCAGCCCCAGCATTTT. As protein: CASSSGGGSNQPQHF.